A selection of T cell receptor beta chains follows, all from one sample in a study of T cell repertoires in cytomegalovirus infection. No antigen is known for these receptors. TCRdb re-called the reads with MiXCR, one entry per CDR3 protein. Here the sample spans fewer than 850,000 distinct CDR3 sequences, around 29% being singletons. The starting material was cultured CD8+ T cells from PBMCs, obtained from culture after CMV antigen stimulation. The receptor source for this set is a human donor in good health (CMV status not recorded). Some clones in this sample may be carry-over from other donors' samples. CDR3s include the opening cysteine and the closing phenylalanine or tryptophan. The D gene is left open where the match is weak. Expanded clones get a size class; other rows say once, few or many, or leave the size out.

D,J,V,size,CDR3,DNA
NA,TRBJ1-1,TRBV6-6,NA,CASSYRDIDTEAFF,TGTGCCAGCAGTTACCGCGACATCGACACTGAAGCTTTCTTT
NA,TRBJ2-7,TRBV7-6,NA,CASSLGVGWGATKGQYF,TGTGCCAGCAGCTTAGGAGTGGGTTGGGGGGCCACAAAGGGGCAGTACTTC
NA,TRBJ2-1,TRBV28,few,CASSLWTVEQFF,TGTGCCAGCAGTTTATGGACAGTTGAGCAGTTCTTC
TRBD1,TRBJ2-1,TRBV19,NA,CASTLGQGYNEQFF,TGTGCCAGCACCCTGGGACAGGGCTACAATGAGCAGTTCTTC
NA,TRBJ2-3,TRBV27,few,CASSSPWDTSSTDTQYF,TGTGCCAGCAGTTCTCCGTGGGACACATCTAGCACAGATACGCAGTATTTT
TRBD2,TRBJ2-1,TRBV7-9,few,CASSLVERGVGQFF,TGTGCCAGCAGCTTAGTTGAGCGGGGCGTCGGGCAGTTCTTC
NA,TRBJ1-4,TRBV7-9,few,CASSPGMANEKLFF,TGTGCCAGCAGCCCAGGGATGGCTAATGAAAAACTGTTTTTT
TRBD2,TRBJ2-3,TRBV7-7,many,CASSTGTSGDTQYF,TGTGCTAGCAGCACCGGGACTAGCGGAGATACGCAGTATTTT
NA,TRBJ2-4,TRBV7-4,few,CASSPRGGWAKNIQYF,TGTGCCAGCAGCCCCAGGGGAGGCTGGGCCAAAAACATTCAGTACTTC
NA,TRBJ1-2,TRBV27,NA,CASSLSTTGLGGYTF,TGTGCCAGCAGTTTATCAACCACAGGGCTCGGTGGCTACACCTTC
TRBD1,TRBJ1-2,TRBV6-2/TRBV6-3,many,CASSWSDRGLNGYTF,TGTGCCAGCAGTTGGTCGGACAGGGGATTGAATGGCTACACCTTC
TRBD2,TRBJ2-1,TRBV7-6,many,CASSSGTKQFF,TGTGCCAGCAGTTCCGGGACTAAGCAGTTCTTC
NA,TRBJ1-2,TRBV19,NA,CASTPTVGKTVYGYTF,TGTGCCAGTACTCCGACGGTGGGAAAAACGGTCTATGGCTACACCTTC
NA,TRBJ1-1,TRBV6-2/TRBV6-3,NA,CASSSARGRNTEAFF,TGTGCCAGCAGTTCGGCCAGGGGCCGGAACACTGAAGCTTTCTTT
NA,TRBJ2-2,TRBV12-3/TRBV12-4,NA,CASSLGARGELFF,TGTGCCAGCAGTCTCGGGGCGCGCGGGGAGCTGTTTTTT
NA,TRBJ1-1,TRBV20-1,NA,CSQKIKENPEAFF,TGCAGTCAAAAGATAAAGGAAAACCCTGAAGCTTTCTTT
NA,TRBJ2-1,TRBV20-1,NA,CSARETGWQFF,TGCAGTGCTAGGGAAACAGGATGGCAGTTCTTC
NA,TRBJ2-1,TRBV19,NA,CASTKGGYNEQFF,TGTGCCAGTACCAAGGGGGGCTACAATGAGCAGTTCTTC
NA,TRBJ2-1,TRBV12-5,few,CASGLVGGGAFEQFF,TGTGCTAGTGGTTTGGTAGGGGGGGGGGCTTTTGAGCAGTTCTTC
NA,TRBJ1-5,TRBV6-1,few,CASSDPGRRDQPQHF,TGTGCCAGCAGTGATCCGGGACGGAGGGACCAGCCCCAGCATTTT
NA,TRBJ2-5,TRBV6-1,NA,CASSEATDQETQYF,TGTGCCAGCAGTGAGGCTACCGACCAAGAGACCCAGTACTTC